These 14 T cell receptor beta chains came from one sample sequenced in a study of blood T cell repertoires in COVID-19. Here immunoSEQ multiplex PCR was the method, and the copy in TCRdb shows in-frame clones only, minus some. The data show 160,000 or so clones, around nine tenths seen once. The sequencing input was peripheral blood. These receptor sequences come from a woman aged 70-85 years with acute or convalescent COVID-19.

The chain combines TRBV18 with TRBJ1-1; D perhaps matches TRBD1 (5 bases). The CDR3 contains 13 residues. Germline loops: CDR1 KGHSH, CDR2 LQKENI. Trimming pared 5 bases from V and 1 base from J, leaving 8 bases between. CDR3 amino acids: CASSGGTNTEAFF. CDR3 bases: TGTGCCAGCTCAGGGGGGACGAACACTGAAGCTTTCTTT.

The chain's CDR3 is CASSVGGADEKLFF. The CDR3 DNA reads as TGTGCCAGCAGTGTCGGGGGTGCTGATGAAAAACTGTTTTTT. V is TRBV2 and J is TRBJ1-4; D may be TRBD1 (5 bases). Germline V gene data show CDR1 as SNHLY and CDR2 as FYNNEI. Trimming cost V 4 bases and J 6 bases, with 12 bases left between them. The CDR3 totals 14 residues. The whole variable domain, filled in from reference TRBV2 and TRBJ1-4, reads EPEVTQTPSHQVTQMGQEVILRCVPISNHLYFYWYRQILGQKVEFLVSFYNNEISEKSEIFDDQFSVERPDGSNFTLKIRSTKLEDSAMYFCASSVGGADEKLFFGSGTQLSVL.

The chain combines TRBV27 with TRBJ1-2; D is perhaps TRBD1 (6 bases). V gave up 6 bases and J gave up 8 bases, with 13 bases separating them. The V gene's germline CDR1 is MNHEY and CDR2 SMNVEV (reference sequence). The CDR3 extends over 12 amino acids. CDR3 amino acids: CASRKQGPGYTF. In DNA form, the CDR3 reads TGTGCCAGCAGGAAACAGGGACCGGGCTACACCTTC.

This clone was detected only a few times. The rearrangement links TRBV28 to TRBJ2-5, with 7 bases fitting TRBD1. V gave up 5 bases and J gave up 2 bases; unmatched junction bases: 14. The CDR3 covers 17 residues. The germline V gene has CDR1 MDHEN and CDR2 SYDVKM. The CDR3 region has the DNA TGTGCCAGCAGTATGACTGCCGGGACAGAAATTCAAGAGACCCAGTACTTC. Amino acid sequence: CASSMTAGTEIQETQYF. The full variable domain, with the rest looked up from reference TRBV28 and TRBJ2-5, is DVKVTQSSRYLVKRTGEKVFLECVQDMDHENMFWYRQDPGLGLRLIYFSYDVKMKEKGDIPEGYSVSREKKERFSLILESASTNQTSMYLCASSMTAGTEIQETQYFGPGTRLLVL.

This clone came up once. The chain combines TRBV29-1 with TRBJ2-7; TRBD2 might be the D (6 bases). The CDR3 has 12 amino acids. Germline CDR1 SQVTM, CDR2 ANQGSEA. Trimming pared 1 base from V and 5 bases from J, leaving 9 bases between. The CDR3 is CSVEVPGDEQYF. The CDR3 DNA sequence: TGCAGCGTTGAAGTTCCGGGGGACGAGCAGTACTTC.

The chain has TRBV19 and TRBJ1-2; D is unresolved. The CDR3 sequence is 14 residues long. Germline lookup yields CDR1 LNHDA and CDR2 SQIVND (reference sequence). Trimming removed 1 base at V and 0 bases at J, with 6 bases between. CDR3 amino acids: CASSIGPPNYGYTF. Written as DNA, the CDR3 is TGTGCCAGTAGTATAGGGCCCCCTAACTATGGCTACACCTTC. Drawing the rest from reference TRBV19 and TRBJ1-2, the complete variable domain is DGGITQSPKYLFRKEGQNVTLSCEQNLNHDAMYWYRQDPGQGLRLIYYSQIVNDFQKGDIAEGYSVSREKKESFPLTVTSAQKNPTAFYLCASSIGPPNYGYTFGSGTRLTVV.

The chain has TRBV3-1 (or the pseudogene TRBV3-2) and TRBJ2-2; D is possibly TRBD1 (6 bases). Per the germline V gene, CDR1 is LGHDT and CDR2 is YNNKEL (reference sequence). V shed 6 bases and J shed 7 bases, with 9 bases lying between them. This CDR3 is built from 12 residues. Here the CDR3 DNA reads TGTGCCAGCAGTCAGGGGTTCGGGGAGCTGTTTTTT. Protein product: CASSQGFGELFF.

The chain recombines TRBV7-9 with TRBJ2-1, with 7 positions matching TRBD1. The V gene's germline CDR1 is SEHNR and CDR2 FQNEAQ (reference sequence). V lost 4 bases, J lost 8 bases, and 14 bases stayed unmatched. The CDR3 is 16 amino acids. CDR3 sequence: CASSSNQGQRIYEQFF. CDR3 in DNA: TGTGCCAGCAGCTCCAACCAGGGACAGCGGATCTATGAGCAGTTCTTC.

This chain joins TRBV3-1 (or the pseudogene TRBV3-2) and TRBJ1-4; D is perhaps TRBD1 (5 bases). The germline V and J ends were trimmed by 3 bases and 2 bases, with 7 bases remaining between them. The CDR3 has 14 amino acids. CDR1 and CDR2 (germline): LGHDT, YNNKEL (reference sequence). CDR3 nucleotides: TGTGCCAGCAGCCAGCAGGGCACTAATGAAAAACTGTTTTTT. Encoded protein: CASSQQGTNEKLFF.

This chain uses TRBV6-1 with TRBJ2-2; 13 bases agree with TRBD2. The germline V gene encodes CDR1 MNHNS and CDR2 SASEGT. This CDR3 is 15 amino acids long. V shed 3 bases, J shed 10 bases, and the junction held 5 bases outside the gene matches. CDR3 loop: CASSDNGLAGEELFF. The CDR3 bases are TGTGCCAGCAGTGACAACGGACTAGCGGGGGAGGAGCTGTTTTTT.

The chain carries TRBV3-1 (or the pseudogene TRBV3-2) and TRBJ1-1, with a possible D match to TRBD1 (6 bases). Germline V CDR1 and CDR2: LGHDT, YNNKEL (reference sequence). The V end lost 4 bases, the J end lost 7 bases, and 10 bases lay between the germline ends. The CDR3 is made up of 12 amino acids. CDR3 DNA: TGTGCCAGCAGCCGGAGGACAGATGAAGCTTTCTTT. It encodes CASSRRTDEAFF.

The DNA of the CDR3 is TGCGCCAGCAGCCAAGAAGAGGGCCTTTATAATTCACCCCTCCACTTT. This sequence encodes CASSQEEGLYNSPLHF. The chain links TRBV4-3 to TRBJ1-6; no reliable D call. CDR3 length: 16 amino acids. Per the germline V gene, CDR1 is LGHNA and CDR2 is YSLEER. Trimming took 0 bases from V and 4 from J, leaving 10 bases between them.

This rearrangement joins TRBV27 to TRBJ1-2; 8 nucleotides align to TRBD1. Germline lookup yields CDR1 MNHEY and CDR2 SMNVEV (reference sequence). This CDR3 region has 14 residues. The junction had 4 bases not matched to a gene; V was cut back by 3 bases and J by 4 bases. This chain's CDR3 is CASSLQGAPYGYTF. Here the CDR3 DNA reads TGTGCCAGCAGTTTGCAGGGGGCACCCTATGGCTACACCTTC.

J is TRBJ2-3 and V is TRBV6-1, with 10 bases matching TRBD1. In germline, CDR1 is MNHNS, CDR2 SASEGT. V shed 0 bases and J 4 bases; nucleotides not matched to a gene: 4. The CDR3 loop spans 16 amino acids. The CDR3 region has the DNA TGTGCCAGCAGTGAAGCAGAGACAGGGGGCCCAGATACGCAGTATTTT. This translates into CASSEAETGGPDTQYF.